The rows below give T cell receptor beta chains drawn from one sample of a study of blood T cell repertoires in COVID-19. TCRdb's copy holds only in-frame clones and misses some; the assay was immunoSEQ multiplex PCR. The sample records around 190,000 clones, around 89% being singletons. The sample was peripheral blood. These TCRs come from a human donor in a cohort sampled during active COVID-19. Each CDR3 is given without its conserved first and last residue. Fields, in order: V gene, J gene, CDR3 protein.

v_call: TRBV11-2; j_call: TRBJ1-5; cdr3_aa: ASSLDGQANQPQH
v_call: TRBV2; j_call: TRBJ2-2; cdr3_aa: ASSEGAPGELF
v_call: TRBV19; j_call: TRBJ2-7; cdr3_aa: ASRQGLAVGEQY
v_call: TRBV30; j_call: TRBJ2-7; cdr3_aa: AWSAPARYEQY
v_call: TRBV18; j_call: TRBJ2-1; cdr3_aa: ASSPGEAPTIEQF
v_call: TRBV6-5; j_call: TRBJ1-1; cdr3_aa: ASSPGRNTEAF
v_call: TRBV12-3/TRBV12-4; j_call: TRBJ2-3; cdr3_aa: ASRQEGDTQY
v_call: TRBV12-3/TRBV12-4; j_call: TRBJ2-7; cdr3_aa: ASSHNAGGAQY
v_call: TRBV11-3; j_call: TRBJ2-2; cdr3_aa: ASSLGTGNFEELF
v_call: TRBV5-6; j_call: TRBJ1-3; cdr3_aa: ASSSSPGEGNTIY
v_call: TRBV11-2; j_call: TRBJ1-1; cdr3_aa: ASSTQGTGETEAF
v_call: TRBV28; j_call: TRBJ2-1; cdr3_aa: ASLDSGTRNEQF
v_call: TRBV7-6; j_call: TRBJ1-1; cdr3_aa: ASSQTPGGVAEAF
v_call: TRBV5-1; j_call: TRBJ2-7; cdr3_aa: ASSRTSGSLYEQY
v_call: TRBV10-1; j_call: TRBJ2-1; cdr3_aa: ASSEPAAGVNEQF
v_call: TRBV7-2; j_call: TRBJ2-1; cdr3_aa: ASSPYRGRYNEQF
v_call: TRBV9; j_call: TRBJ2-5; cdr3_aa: ASSVEGSRGETQY
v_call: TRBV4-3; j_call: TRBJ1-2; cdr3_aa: ASSQDLRVFYGYT
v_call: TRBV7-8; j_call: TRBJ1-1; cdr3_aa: ASSLGVRGTAF
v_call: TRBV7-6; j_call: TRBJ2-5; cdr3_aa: ASSLSRGIMETQY